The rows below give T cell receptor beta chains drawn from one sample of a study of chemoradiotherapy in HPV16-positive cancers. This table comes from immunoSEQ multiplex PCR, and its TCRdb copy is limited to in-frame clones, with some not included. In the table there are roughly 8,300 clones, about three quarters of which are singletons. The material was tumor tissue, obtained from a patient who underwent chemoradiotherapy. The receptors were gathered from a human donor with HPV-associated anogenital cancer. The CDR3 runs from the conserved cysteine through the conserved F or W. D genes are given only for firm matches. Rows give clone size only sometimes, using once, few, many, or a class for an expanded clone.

TGCAGTGCCAACCCCGGGGAGACCCAGTACTTC CSANPGETQYF - TRBV20-1 - TRBJ2-5
TGTGCCAGCAGCTCCGGGAATATCTACGAGCAGTACTTC CASSSGNIYEQYF - TRBV7-9 - TRBJ2-7
TGTGCCAGCAGCTTAGCCTCTAACACAGGTAACACTGAAGCTTTCTTT CASSLASNTGNTEAFF - TRBV13 medium-sized TRBJ1-1
TGTGCCAGCAGCCAAGGGGCCGTGGGGGGAAGAGAGACCCAGTACTTC CASSQGAVGGRETQYF - TRBV7-6 - TRBJ2-5
TGTGCCAGCAGCTTAGCGCCGGCAGGGGGTGTGTCTGAGCAGTACTTC CASSLAPAGGVSEQYF TRBD1 TRBV11-3 - TRBJ2-7
TGTGCCAGCAGTTACTCGGCGGGGGGGATCCAAGAGACCCAGTACTTC CASSYSAGGIQETQYF TRBD2 TRBV6-5 once TRBJ2-5
TGTGCCAGCAGTGATGTACGTGGGGCCAACGTCCTGACTTTC CASSDVRGANVLTF - TRBV2 few TRBJ2-6
TGCGCCAGCAGCCAAGATCTCGGGACAGGGGTTGGCACCGGGGAGCTGTTTTTT CASSQDLGTGVGTGELFF TRBD1 TRBV4-3 - TRBJ2-2
TGTGCCATCAGTGAGTACACCTACAGCACTGAAGCTTTCTTT CAISEYTYSTEAFF - TRBV10-3 few TRBJ1-1
TGTGCCAGCAGCTTGGCCCTAATAGGCGATAATCAGCCCCAGCATTTT CASSLALIGDNQPQHF - TRBV5-6 - TRBJ1-5
TGTGCCAGCTCACCCCGTTCGGGACAGGGCCTTCTATCCTATAATTCACCCCTCCACTTT CASSPRSGQGLLSYNSPLHF TRBD1 TRBV18 - TRBJ1-6
TGTGCCAGCAACCAAGACAGAAACACTGAAGCTTTCTTT CASNQDRNTEAFF - TRBV2 - TRBJ1-1
TGTGCCAGCTCGTTCTGGGGCCACACTGAAGCTTTCTTT CASSFWGHTEAFF - TRBV18 - TRBJ1-1
TGTGCCATCAGTGAGTCGTTTACCGGGGAGCTGTTTTTT CAISESFTGELFF - TRBV10-3 few TRBJ2-2
TGTGCCAGCTCTTACAGGGTGGAGGGCTACACCTTC CASSYRVEGYTF - TRBV2 - TRBJ1-2
TGTGCCAGCAGCTCGGGAGGGTCACCCCTCCACTTT CASSSGGSPLHF - TRBV11-3 - TRBJ1-6
TGTGCCAGCAGGGCTGGGGACACCAACACTGAAGCTTTCTTT CASRAGDTNTEAFF - TRBV6-1 - TRBJ1-1
TGTGCCAGCAGCTTTCCGAACAAAGCTGGAAACACCATATATTTT CASSFPNKAGNTIYF - TRBV11-2 - TRBJ1-3
TGTGCCAGCAGCTTGAACGGGGTGGGAGGTGAGCAGTTCTTC CASSLNGVGGEQFF - TRBV5-8 once TRBJ2-1
TGTGCCAGCAGTTTAGGGGGCGCTAGAGTAGCTTTCTTT CASSLGGARVAFF - TRBV28 once TRBJ1-1
TGCAGCGTTGGGGTCACAGGGGATGATCAGCCCCAGCATTTT CSVGVTGDDQPQHF TRBD1 TRBV29-1 - TRBJ1-5
TGTGCCAGCAGCTTCAGACAGGGCACGAACACTGAAGCTTTCTTT CASSFRQGTNTEAFF TRBD1 TRBV7-2 few TRBJ1-1
TGTGCTAGTGGTTTGGGGGGGGCGATCACAGATACGCAGTATTTT CASGLGGAITDTQYF - TRBV12-5 - TRBJ2-3
TGTGCCAGCAGTTCCCCTGTGATCGAAGCTAGCACAGATACGCAGTATTTT CASSSPVIEASTDTQYF - TRBV28 - TRBJ2-3
TGTGCCTGGACCGGTCAGCACCAAGAGACCCAGTACTTC CAWTGQHQETQYF - TRBV30 - TRBJ2-5
TGTGCCAGCAGCGTGAGGACTGACAGTCGGGAGACCCAGTACTTC CASSVRTDSRETQYF - TRBV14 - TRBJ2-5
TGTGCCAGCAGCTTGCCGACGGGACCCCAAGAGACCCAGTACTTC CASSLPTGPQETQYF - TRBV5-4 - TRBJ2-5
TGCGCCAGCAGCTTGATGCTAGCGGGTGTAAACACAGATACGCAGTATTTT CASSLMLAGVNTDTQYF TRBD2 TRBV5-1 - TRBJ2-3
TGTGCCTGGACCCCGGGACACCGCGGTTCACCCCTCCACTTT CAWTPGHRGSPLHF - TRBV30 - TRBJ1-6
TGTGCCAGCAGCTTAGTTTTTGCCGGGGAGCTGTTTTTT CASSLVFAGELFF - TRBV7-2 - TRBJ2-2
TGTGCCAGTAGTATAGGAAGGTCCTACGAGCAGTACTTC CASSIGRSYEQYF - TRBV19 - TRBJ2-7